These 17 T cell receptor beta chains came from one sample sequenced in a study of shared clonotypes between healthy human individuals. Measured with immunoSEQ multiplex PCR; TCRdb has only the in-frame clones, and not every one. In the table there are about 2.1 million clones, about 93% of which are singletons. Terminally differentiated effector memory CD45RA+ cells were excluded by CCR7 positive selection of CD45RO-negative cells. The specimen sequenced was naive CD8+ T cells from PBMCs. The origin of the receptors is a man aged 18 to 30 in good health. Some clones in this sample may be carry-over from other donors' samples.

The J gene is TRBJ1-2, the V gene TRBV28; 7 nucleotides line up with TRBD1. CDR1 is MDHEN and CDR2 is SYDVKM in the germline V gene. The CDR3 loop spans 14 amino acids. Trimming cost V 4 bases and J 8 bases; bases outside gene matches: 10. The CDR3 spells CASSSPGGAGGYTF. The CDR3 DNA reads TGTGCCAGCAGTTCCCCAGGGGGGGCGGGAGGCTACACCTTC.

The V and J genes are TRBV28 and TRBJ2-7, with 10 bases lining up with TRBD2. V was pared by 2 bases and J by 6 bases, with 10 bases of the junction left unmatched. The CDR3 sequence is 16 residues long. Germline V CDR1 and CDR2: MDHEN, SYDVKM. The CDR3 DNA follows: TGTGCCAGCAGTTTAACCCCCCGACTAGCGGGTCCCGAGCAGTACTTC. Its protein is CASSLTPRLAGPEQYF.

This clone came up a few times. J is TRBJ1-1 and V is TRBV6-6; D not resolved. Germline lookup yields CDR1 MNHNY and CDR2 SVGAGI (reference sequence). The V gene lost 3 bases and the J gene lost 11 bases, with 13 bases spanning the gap. The CDR3 is made up of 12 amino acids. Here the CDR3 reads CASSYPLGSAFF. CDR3 DNA sequence: TGTGCCAGCAGTTATCCCCTTGGTTCGGCTTTCTTT.

The chain has TRBV13 and TRBJ1-2; D remains unclear. The CDR3 contains 13 residues. V gave up 5 bases and J gave up 3 bases, with 10 bases separating them. In germline, CDR1 is PRHDT, CDR2 FYEKMQ (reference sequence). The CDR3 spells CASSATADYGYTF. For the CDR3, the DNA is TGTGCCAGCAGCGCCACAGCGGACTATGGCTACACCTTC.

CDR3 coding DNA: TGTGCCATCAGTGAGGGAATCGATACGCAGTATTTT. Translated: CAISEGIDTQYF. V and J are TRBV10-3 and TRBJ2-3; no reliable D call. V dropped 2 bases and J dropped 6 bases, with 6 bases sitting between them. Germline V CDR1 and CDR2: ENHRY, SYGVKD. The CDR3 sequence is 12 residues long.

The V call is TRBV11-2, the J call TRBJ2-4, with D hard to call. Germline lookup yields CDR1 SGHAT and CDR2 FQNNGV. V was cut by 5 bases and J by 8 bases, with 10 bases left in between. The CDR3 totals 12 residues. The CDR3 spells CASSGRSDIQYF. CDR3 DNA sequence: TGTGCCAGCAGCGGCCGTTCGGACATTCAGTACTTC.

This clone appeared a few times. The sample contains more than one DNA sequence encoding this CDR3. CDR3 DNA sequence: TGTGCCTGGAGTGTCGGTAGCAATCAGCCCCAGCATTTT. This translates into CAWSVGSNQPQHF. The J gene is TRBJ1-5, the V gene TRBV30; D unclear. V was pared by 0 bases and J by 0 bases, with 3 bases between. CDR3 length: 13 amino acids. Germline CDR1 is GTSNPN and CDR2 is SVGIG (reference sequence).

This chain links TRBV27 with TRBJ1-1; 7 bases match TRBD1. The trim removed 7 bases at V and 4 bases at J, leaving 9 bases unmatched. CDR3 length: 14 residues. Per germline, CDR1 MNHEY and CDR2 SMNVEV (reference sequence). The CDR3 nucleotides are TGTGCCAGCAACAGGGGACAGAGCTCCACTGAAGCTTTCTTT. This codes for CASNRGQSSTEAFF.

The rearrangement uses TRBV5-6 and TRBJ2-7; no clear D gene. This CDR3 is built from 12 residues. V was cut by 4 bases and J by 2 bases, with 7 bases left in between. CDR1 is SGHDT, CDR2 YYEEEE, per germline. As DNA, the CDR3 is TGTGCCAGCAGCACGGGTACCTACGAGCAGTACTTC. Translation gives CASSTGTYEQYF.

This clone has a single count. The chain carries TRBV27 and TRBJ2-1; D is uncertain. Germline V gene lookup returns CDR1 MNHEY and CDR2 SMNVEV (reference sequence). V was clipped by 3 bases and J by 5 bases, with 11 bases between them. The CDR3 has 14 amino acids. Here the CDR3 reads CASSLASNNNEQFF. CDR3 in DNA: TGTGCCAGCAGTTTGGCTTCGAATAACAATGAGCAGTTCTTC.

This chain uses TRBV27 with TRBJ2-7; maybe TRBD1 (6 bases). The CDR3 loop spans 14 amino acids. Germline CDR1 reads MNHEY; CDR2 reads SMNVEV (reference sequence). The V gene lost 6 bases and the J gene lost 2 bases, with 14 bases spanning the gap. The CDR3 here is CASRIIGQTYEQYF. CDR3 coding DNA: TGTGCCAGCAGAATAATCGGACAGACCTACGAGCAGTACTTC.

The CDR3 is CASRDNRGQRPEEKLFF. CDR3 nucleotide sequence: TGTGCCAGCAGGGATAACAGGGGGCAGCGGCCTGAGGAAAAACTGTTTTTT. V usage is TRBV28 and J usage is TRBJ1-4; the match to TRBD1 covers 9 bases. With V trimmed by 6 bases and J by 8 bases, 16 bases remained unmatched. CDR1 is MDHEN and CDR2 is SYDVKM in the germline V gene. This CDR3 contains 17 residues.

Only one count was recorded for this clone. This rearrangement joins TRBV28 to TRBJ1-2; D gene uncertain. CDR1 MDHEN and CDR2 SYDVKM come from the germline V gene. CDR3 length: 16 amino acids. The germline V and J ends were trimmed by 1 base and 2 bases, with 14 bases remaining between them. The CDR3 is CASSLYRGLRNYGYTF. The CDR3 region has the DNA TGTGCCAGCAGTTTATATCGAGGGCTCCGGAACTATGGCTACACCTTC.

This rearrangement joins TRBV7-3 to TRBJ1-2; weak D call: TRBD1 (6 bases). V was clipped by 5 bases and J by 4 bases, with 23 bases between them. The CDR3 loop spans 17 amino acids. Germline-derived CDR1 and CDR2 are SGHTA and FQGTGA. The CDR3 DNA sequence: TGTGCCAGCAGCCCAGGGGCCTCCCTTAGGCTTCGCTATGGCTACACCTTC. Its translation is CASSPGASLRLRYGYTF.

This chain uses TRBV6-1 with TRBJ1-1; 9 positions match TRBD1. The germline CDR1 and CDR2 sequences are MNHNS and SASEGT. The trim removed 6 bases at V and 5 bases at J, leaving 7 bases unmatched. The length of the CDR3 is 14 residues. DNA for the CDR3: TGTGCCAGCAGGTCGGACAGGGGAAGGACTGAAGCTTTCTTT. This codes for CASRSDRGRTEAFF.

Worth noting for this clone: This sample also contains other DNA sequences that code for the same CDR3. The chain uses TRBV27 and TRBJ2-7; perhaps D is TRBD1 or TRBD2 (5 bases each). In germline, CDR1 is MNHEY, CDR2 SMNVEV (reference sequence). The V and J ends lost 3 bases and 3 bases respectively, with 6 bases between them. The CDR3 runs 12 residues. The chain's CDR3 is CASSLRGYEQYF. CDR3 nucleotides: TGTGCCAGCAGTTTGAGGGGCTACGAGCAGTACTTC.

V is TRBV4-2 and J is TRBJ2-1, with D possibly matching TRBD1 (5 bases). The CDR3 covers 17 residues. Trimming shortened V by 1 base and J by 0 bases, and 13 bases separated the two germline ends. Germline V gene sequence: CDR1 LGHNA, CDR2 YNFKEQ. DNA of the CDR3: TGTGCCAGCAGCCAAGTTTACAGGATTAGCTCCTACAATGAGCAGTTCTTC. Residues: CASSQVYRISSYNEQFF.